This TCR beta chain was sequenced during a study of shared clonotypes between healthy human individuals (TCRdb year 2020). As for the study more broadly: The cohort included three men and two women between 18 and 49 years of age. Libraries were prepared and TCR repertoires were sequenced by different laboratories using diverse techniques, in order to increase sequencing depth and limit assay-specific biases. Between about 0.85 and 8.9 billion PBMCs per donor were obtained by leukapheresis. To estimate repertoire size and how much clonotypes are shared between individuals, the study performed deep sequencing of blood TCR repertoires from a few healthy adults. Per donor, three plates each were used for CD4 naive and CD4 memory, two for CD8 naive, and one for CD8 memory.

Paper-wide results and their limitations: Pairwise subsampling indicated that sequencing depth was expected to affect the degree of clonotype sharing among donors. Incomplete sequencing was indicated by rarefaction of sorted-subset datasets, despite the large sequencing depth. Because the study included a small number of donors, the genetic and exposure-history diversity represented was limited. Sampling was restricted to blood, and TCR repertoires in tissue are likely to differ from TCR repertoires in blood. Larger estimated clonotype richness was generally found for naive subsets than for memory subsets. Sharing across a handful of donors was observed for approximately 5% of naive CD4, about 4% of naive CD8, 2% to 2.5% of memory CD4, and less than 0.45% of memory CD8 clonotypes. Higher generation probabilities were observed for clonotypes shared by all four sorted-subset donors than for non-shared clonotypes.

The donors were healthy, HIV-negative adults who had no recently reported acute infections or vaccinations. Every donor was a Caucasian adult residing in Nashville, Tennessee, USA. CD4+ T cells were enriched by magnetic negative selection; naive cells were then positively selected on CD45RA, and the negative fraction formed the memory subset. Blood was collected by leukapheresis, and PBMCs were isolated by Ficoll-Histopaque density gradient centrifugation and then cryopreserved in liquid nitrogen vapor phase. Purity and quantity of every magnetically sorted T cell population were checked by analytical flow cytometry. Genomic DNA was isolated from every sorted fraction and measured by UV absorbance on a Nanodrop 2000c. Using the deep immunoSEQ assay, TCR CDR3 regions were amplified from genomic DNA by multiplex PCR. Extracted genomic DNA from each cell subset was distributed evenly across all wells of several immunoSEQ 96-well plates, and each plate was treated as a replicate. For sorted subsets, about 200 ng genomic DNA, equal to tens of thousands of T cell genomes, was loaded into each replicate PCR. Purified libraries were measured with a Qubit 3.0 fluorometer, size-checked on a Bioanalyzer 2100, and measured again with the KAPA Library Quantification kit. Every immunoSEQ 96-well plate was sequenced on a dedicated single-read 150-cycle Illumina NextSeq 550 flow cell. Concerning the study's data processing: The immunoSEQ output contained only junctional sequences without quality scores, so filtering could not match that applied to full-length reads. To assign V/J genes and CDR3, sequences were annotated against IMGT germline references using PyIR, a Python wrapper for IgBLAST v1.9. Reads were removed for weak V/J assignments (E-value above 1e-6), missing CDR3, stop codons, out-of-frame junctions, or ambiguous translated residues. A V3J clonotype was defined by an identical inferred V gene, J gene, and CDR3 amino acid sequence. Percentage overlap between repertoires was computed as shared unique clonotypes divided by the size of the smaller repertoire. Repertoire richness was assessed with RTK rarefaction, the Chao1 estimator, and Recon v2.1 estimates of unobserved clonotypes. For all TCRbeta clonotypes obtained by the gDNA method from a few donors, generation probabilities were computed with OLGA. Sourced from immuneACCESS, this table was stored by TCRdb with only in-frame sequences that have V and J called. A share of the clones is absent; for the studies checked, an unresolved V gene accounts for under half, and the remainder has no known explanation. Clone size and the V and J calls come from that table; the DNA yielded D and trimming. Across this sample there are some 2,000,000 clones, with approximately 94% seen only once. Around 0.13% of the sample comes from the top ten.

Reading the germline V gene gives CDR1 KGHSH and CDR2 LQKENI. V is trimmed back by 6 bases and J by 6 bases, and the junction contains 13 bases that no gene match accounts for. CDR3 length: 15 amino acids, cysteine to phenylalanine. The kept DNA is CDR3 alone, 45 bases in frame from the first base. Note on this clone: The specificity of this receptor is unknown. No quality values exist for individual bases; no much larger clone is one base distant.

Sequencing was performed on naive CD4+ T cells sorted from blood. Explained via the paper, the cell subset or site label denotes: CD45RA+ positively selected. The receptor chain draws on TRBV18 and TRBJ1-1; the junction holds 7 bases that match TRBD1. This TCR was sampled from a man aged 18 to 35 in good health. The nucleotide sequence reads TGTGCCAGCTCCCTAACCGGGACAGTTCGGGCTGAAGCTTTCTTT. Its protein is CASSLTGTVRAEAFF.